This T cell receptor (beta chain) was documented in a study of blood T cells in healthy people across ages. Primers used in a second PCR of about 6 to 11 cycles were a sample-barcoded 5' primer and a J-beta primer mix. TCRdb re-called the 5' RACE reads through MiXCR, storing one row per CDR3 protein. The sample holds over 950,000 distinct CDR3 sequences, roughly 51% seen once. Study observations and caveats: Relative to aged donors, long-lived donors carried more naive CD4+ cells and displayed higher diversity. In older individuals, TCR beta diversity per million T cells was lower, falling roughly linearly with age.

Each sample provided at least 5 micrograms of extracted total RNA. Of note for this clonotype: Its antigen remains unidentified.

The receptor was isolated from a woman aged 55-75 years in good health. The sample consisted of blood.

This CDR3 is CASSPEGLLETQYF. The DNA for the CDR3 is TGTGCCAGCAGTCCCGAGGGCCTCTTGGAGACCCAGTACTTC. The V and J genes are TRBV6-2 or TRBV6-3 and TRBJ2-5; possibly TRBD2 for D (5 bases). The V end was cut by 5 bases, the J end by 5 bases, with 15 bases between. CDR1 and CDR2 (germline): MNHEY, SVGEGT. This CDR3 spans 14 amino acids.